The rows below give T cell receptor beta chains drawn from one sample of a study of cytomegalovirus exposure and HLA in healthy donors. Some clones are missing from TCRdb's copy, which holds only in-frame ones; the method was immunoSEQ multiplex PCR. The repertoire includes 120,000 or so clones, 77% of them detected once, and less than 6% sits in the top ten. Source material: PBMCs. These receptors came from a man aged 18 to 35 in good health and CMV-seropositive. The conserved cysteine and the conserved F or W are not part of the CDR3 here.

v_call cdr3_aa
TRBV2 ASLADPYNEQF
TRBV19 ASSRSQNNEKLF
TRBV27 ASSSLGTGYNEQF
TRBV6-6 ASSLPGQGAREKLF
TRBV6-6 ASNGILNTEAF
TRBV7-2 ASSLASGGTDTQY
TRBV10-3 AISRQGAATGELF
TRBV6-7 ASRLLLGTLNTEAF
TRBV6-1 ASREGGHGGGYT
TRBV15 ATSRDWAGYEQF
TRBV14 ASSHRDRENTEAF
TRBV18 ASSPPGQGGQPQH
TRBV7-6 ASSSLPDQQY
TRBV19 ASTWGQMNTEAF
TRBV30 AWSQWAGQETQY
TRBV27 ASSSLDSSNQPQH
TRBV11-3 ASSLDGAQGASNYGYT
TRBV28 ASSLFWGQQNTGELF
TRBV7-9 ASSPFDFARDTFWDGYT
TRBV29-1 SVEGTDRDYGYT
TRBV2 ASSEGRGSYT
TRBV7-3 ASSFVGVTDTQY
TRBV6-4 ASSDRRGPLMNTEAF
TRBV2 ASSAQREGGI
TRBV9 ASRHLGGEAPSGNTIY
TRBV29-1 SVGDSPDTEAF